A selection of T cell receptor beta chains follows, all from one sample in a study of shared clonotypes between healthy human individuals. Repertoires were generated with immunoSEQ multiplex PCR, while TCRdb's copy carries only in-frame clones and drops some. The table records more than 2 million clones, 90% to 95% of them present only once. The sequencing input was naive CD4+ T cells sorted from blood. The receptors originated from a man between 18 and 35 years old in good health. CDR3s include the opening cysteine and the closing phenylalanine or tryptophan. D genes are given only for firm matches.

V,D,J,DNA,CDR3
TRBV5-6,TRBD2,TRBJ2-7,TGTGCCAGCAGCGCGACTAGCGGAGCTCAGTACTTC,CASSATSGAQYF
TRBV20-1,NA,TRBJ2-7,TGCAGTGCCAAGGACCGCTACGAGCAGTACTTC,CSAKDRYEQYF
TRBV11-2,TRBD2,TRBJ2-1,TGTGCCAGCAGCATAGCGGGGCAATACAATGAGCAGTTCTTC,CASSIAGQYNEQFF
TRBV6-6,NA,TRBJ1-1,TGTGCCAGCAGTCGGACGAGGGACCCCGTGGGGGAAGCTTTCTTT,CASSRTRDPVGEAFF
TRBV27,TRBD1,TRBJ1-1,TGTGCCAGCAGTTTTCGAGGACAGGGCGCTGAAGCTTTCTTT,CASSFRGQGAEAFF
TRBV28,NA,TRBJ1-1,TGTGCCACACAAAAGGGACCGAGACTGAACACTGAAGCTTTCTTT,CATQKGPRLNTEAFF
TRBV29-1,NA,TRBJ1-1,TGCAGCGTTGACAAGAACACTGAAGCTTTCTTT,CSVDKNTEAFF
TRBV12-5,TRBD1,TRBJ2-7,TGTGCTAGTGGTGACGGGACAGGGGTGCGCGAGCAGTACTTC,CASGDGTGVREQYF
TRBV30,NA,TRBJ2-1,TGTGGGACGGCCAAGGTCAATGAGCAGTTCTTC,CGTAKVNEQFF
TRBV14,TRBD1,TRBJ2-7,TGTGCCAGCAGCCGAGCCGGGACAGGGCCCTACGAGCAGTACTTC,CASSRAGTGPYEQYF
TRBV7-2,TRBD2,TRBJ2-1,TGTGCCAGCAGCGCCATTAGCGGGGTTGAGCAGTTCTTC,CASSAISGVEQFF